This entry lists 7 T cell receptor beta chains sequenced from one sample in a study of neoadjuvant anti-PD-1 for oral cavity cancer. Clones were read by immunoSEQ multiplex PCR, and TCRdb kept only the in-frame ones, dropping some. This table holds 14,000 or so clones, approximately 73% found once. Time point noted: after neoadjuvant nivolumab, at surgical resection. The sequences come from PBMCs, collected after nivolumab (anti-PD-1) treatment. The source is a person aged 35 to 85 with oral cavity squamous cell carcinoma.

This sequence joins TRBV28 and TRBJ1-2; D is perhaps TRBD1 (6 bases). Germline V gene lookup returns CDR1 MDHEN and CDR2 SYDVKM. The CDR3 covers 14 residues. Trimming pared 5 bases from V and 2 bases from J, leaving 12 bases between. The CDR3 coding sequence is TGTGCCAGCAGTCCCACAGGGATAAACTATGGCTACACCTTC. Translation: CASSPTGINYGYTF.

The chain is built from TRBV6-6 and TRBJ1-3; D gene uncertain. Trimming took off 6 bases at V and 0 bases at J, with 12 bases between the two ends. The CDR3 is made up of 15 amino acids. Looked up from germline, CDR1 is MNHNY and CDR2 is SVGAGI (reference sequence). The CDR3 region has the DNA TGTGCCAGCAGCCAAGGACTTCTCTCTGGAAACACCATATATTTT. This gives the protein CASSQGLLSGNTIYF.

The V and J genes are TRBV6-1 and TRBJ1-4; 10 bases are shared with TRBD1. The germline CDR1 and CDR2 sequences are MNHNS and SASEGT. The CDR3 contains 18 residues. The V and J ends lost 4 bases and 7 bases, in that order; junction bases with no gene match: 15. The CDR3 loop reads CASSAKPFGTGAGEKLFF. The CDR3, as DNA: TGTGCCAGCAGTGCTAAACCCTTCGGGACAGGGGCCGGTGAAAAACTGTTTTTT.

This clone came up once. J is TRBJ2-7 and V is TRBV25-1, with 7 positions matching TRBD1. There are 18 residues in the CDR3. V trimming: 2 bases; J trimming: 0 bases; junction bases outside the gene matches: 13. CDR1 and CDR2 (germline): MGHDK, SYGVNS. CDR3 amino acids: CASSEGQVKGFSSYEQYF. The CDR3 DNA sequence: TGTGCCAGCAGTGAAGGACAGGTTAAGGGTTTTAGCTCCTACGAGCAGTACTTC.

This chain joins TRBV5-1 and TRBJ2-3; a weak D match, TRBD1 (6 bases). From germline, CDR1 is SGHRS and CDR2 YFSETQ. The CDR3 contains 15 residues. Trimming shortened V by 6 bases and J by 0 bases, and 14 bases separated the two germline ends. The CDR3 sequence: CASTLTGQSTDTQYF. The CDR3 DNA reads TGCGCCAGCACCCTGACTGGACAGAGCACAGATACGCAGTATTTT.

The J gene is TRBJ2-7, the V gene TRBV6-5; 8 positions match TRBD2. V shed 10 bases, J shed 6 bases, and the junction held 14 bases outside the gene matches. CDR3 length: 14 amino acids. Germline assignment: CDR1 MNHEY and CDR2 SVGAGI. The CDR3 here is CAIRVGEAGGEQYF. DNA for the CDR3: TGTGCCATCAGAGTAGGTGAGGCGGGAGGCGAGCAGTACTTC.

The V call is TRBV7-9, the J call TRBJ2-1; maybe TRBD2 (6 bases). The V gene's germline CDR1 is SEHNR and CDR2 FQNEAQ (reference sequence). V was clipped by 1 base and J by 5 bases, with 9 bases between them. The CDR3 length is 14 residues. The CDR3: CASSLGDFDNEQFF. The CDR3 nucleotides read TGTGCCAGCAGCTTAGGGGACTTTGACAATGAGCAGTTCTTC.